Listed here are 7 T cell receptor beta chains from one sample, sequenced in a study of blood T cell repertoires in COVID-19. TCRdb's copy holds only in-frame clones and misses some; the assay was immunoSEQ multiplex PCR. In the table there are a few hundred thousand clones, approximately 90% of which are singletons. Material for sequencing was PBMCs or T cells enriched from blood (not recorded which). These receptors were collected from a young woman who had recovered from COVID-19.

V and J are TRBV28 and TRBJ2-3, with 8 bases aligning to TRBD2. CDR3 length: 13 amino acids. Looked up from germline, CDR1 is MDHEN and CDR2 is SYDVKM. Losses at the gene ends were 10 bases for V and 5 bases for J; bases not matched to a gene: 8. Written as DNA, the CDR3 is TGTGCCAACGGCGGGGGGCCGGGAGATACGCAGTATTTT. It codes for CANGGGPGDTQYF.

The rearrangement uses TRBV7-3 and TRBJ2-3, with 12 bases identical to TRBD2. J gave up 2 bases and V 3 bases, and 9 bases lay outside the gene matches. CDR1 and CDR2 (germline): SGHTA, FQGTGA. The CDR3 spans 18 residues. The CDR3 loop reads CASSFTSGRSGPTDTQYF. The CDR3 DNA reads TGTGCCAGCAGCTTTACTAGCGGGAGGTCCGGACCCACAGATACGCAGTATTTT. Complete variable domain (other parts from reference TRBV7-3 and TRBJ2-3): GAGVSQTPSNKVTEKGKYVELRCDPISGHTALYWYRQSLGQGPEFLIYFQGTGAADDSGLPNDRFFAVRPEGSVSTLKIQRTERGDSAVYLCASSFTSGRSGPTDTQYFGPGTRLTVL.

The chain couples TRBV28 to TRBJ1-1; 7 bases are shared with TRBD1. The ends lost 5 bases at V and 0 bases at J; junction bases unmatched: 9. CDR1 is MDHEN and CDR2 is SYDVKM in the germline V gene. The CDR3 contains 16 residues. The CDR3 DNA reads TGTGCCAGCAGTGTTGGGGACAGAACCATGAACACTGAAGCTTTCTTT. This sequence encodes CASSVGDRTMNTEAFF.

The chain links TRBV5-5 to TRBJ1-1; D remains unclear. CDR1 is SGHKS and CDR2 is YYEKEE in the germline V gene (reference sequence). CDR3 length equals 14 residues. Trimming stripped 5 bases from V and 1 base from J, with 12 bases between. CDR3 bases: TGTGCCAGCAGACTCGGGATAGGGAACACTGAAGCTTTCTTT. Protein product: CASRLGIGNTEAFF.

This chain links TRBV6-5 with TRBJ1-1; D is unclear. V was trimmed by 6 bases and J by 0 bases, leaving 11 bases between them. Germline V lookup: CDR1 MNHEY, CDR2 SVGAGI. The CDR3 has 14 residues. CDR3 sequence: CASRRTVLNTEAFF. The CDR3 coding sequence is TGTGCCAGCAGGAGAACAGTCCTGAACACTGAAGCTTTCTTT.

CDR3 residues: CASGPSSSPGVNYGYTF. DNA of the CDR3: TGTGCTAGTGGCCCCAGTTCCAGCCCAGGCGTTAACTATGGCTACACCTTC. V is TRBV12-5 and J is TRBJ1-2; D remains ambiguous. Trimming pared 6 bases from V and 1 base from J, leaving 21 bases between. This CDR3 spans 17 amino acids. The germline gives CDR1 LGHNT, CDR2 FRNRAP. Supplemented by reference TRBV12-5 and TRBJ1-2, the full variable domain reads DARVTQTPRHKVTEMGQEVTMRCQPILGHNTVFWYRQTMMQGLELLAYFRNRAPLDDSGMPKDRFSAEMPDATLATLKIQPSEPRDSAVYFCASGPSSSPGVNYGYTFGSGTRLTVV.

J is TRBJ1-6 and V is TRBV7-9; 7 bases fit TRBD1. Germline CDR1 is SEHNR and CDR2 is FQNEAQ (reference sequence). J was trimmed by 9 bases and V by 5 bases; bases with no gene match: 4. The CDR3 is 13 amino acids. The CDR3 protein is CASSPYRGSPLHF. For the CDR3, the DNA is TGTGCCAGCAGCCCCTACAGGGGTTCACCCCTCCACTTT.